Below, 11 T cell receptor beta chains from the same sample are listed, as sequenced in a study of chemoradiotherapy in HPV16-positive cancers. Assay: immunoSEQ multiplex PCR; the TCRdb copy retains only in-frame clones and omits some. The data show 1,100 to 1,500 clones, with more than 75% seen just once and approximately 6.9% held by the top ten. Sequences were derived from tumor tissue, sampled from a patient who underwent chemoradiotherapy. The receptors were sampled from a human donor with HPV-associated anogenital cancer.

The chain carries TRBV30 and TRBJ1-6; D possibly corresponds to TRBD1 (6 bases). The CDR3 runs to 13 residues. Germline V gene data show CDR1 as GTSNPN and CDR2 as SVGIG (reference sequence). The V gene lost 8 bases and the J gene lost 2 bases, with 10 bases spanning the gap. CDR3 loop: CALAGAYNSPLHF. CDR3 in DNA: TGTGCCCTCGCAGGGGCCTATAATTCACCCCTCCACTTT.

This clone was seen only a few times. The chain employs TRBV15 and TRBJ2-1; 9 nucleotides match TRBD1. Germline loops: CDR1 LNHNV, CDR2 YYDKDF (reference sequence). CDR3 length equals 16 residues. V lost 2 bases, J lost 4 bases, and 6 bases stayed unmatched. The CDR3 bases are TGTGCCACCAGCAGAAATCTCGGGACAGGGTACAATGAGCAGTTCTTC. Translation gives CATSRNLGTGYNEQFF.

The chain recombines TRBV30 with TRBJ1-2, with D perhaps TRBD1 (5 bases). Germline V lookup: CDR1 GTSNPN, CDR2 SVGIG (reference sequence). Between the trimmed V and J ends, which lost 2 bases and 8 bases, there was a span of 9 bases. The CDR3 has 11 residues. CDR3 sequence reads: CAWSRGNGYTF. The CDR3 DNA follows: TGTGCCTGGAGTCGGGGGAACGGCTACACCTTC.

The chain carries TRBV2 and TRBJ2-7; D unclear. Germline V lookup: CDR1 SNHLY, CDR2 FYNNEI. V was shortened by 0 bases and J by 3 bases, with 6 bases between the two germline ends. The CDR3 consists of 13 residues. The CDR3 here is CASSEALLYEQYF. The CDR3 DNA reads TGTGCCAGCAGTGAAGCTCTTCTCTACGAGCAGTACTTC.

This clone has more than one count but fewer than ten. V gene TRBV27 combines with J gene TRBJ2-7; TRBD1 is a possible D gene (6 bases). The V and J ends lost 3 bases and 8 bases respectively, with 17 bases between them. Germline CDR1 MNHEY, CDR2 SMNVEV (reference sequence). The CDR3 length is 14 residues. In nucleotides, the CDR3 is TGTGCCAGCAGTTTTACCCGGGGACACGCGAAGCAGTACTTC. Its protein is CASSFTRGHAKQYF.

The chain carries TRBV28 and TRBJ1-3, with TRBD1 identical over 10 bases. The junction had 9 bases not matched to a gene; V was cut back by 8 bases and J by 8 bases. Germline-derived CDR1 and CDR2 are MDHEN and SYDVKM. The CDR3 consists of 14 residues. The CDR3 DNA sequence: TGTGCCAGCGAGGGACAGGGGCTAGTAGACACCATATATTTT. Its translation: CASEGQGLVDTIYF.

This chain uses TRBV5-4 with TRBJ1-6, with 10 bases identical to TRBD1. Germline assignment: CDR1 SGHNT and CDR2 YYREEE (reference sequence). V lost 10 bases, J lost 7 bases, and 14 bases stayed unmatched. The CDR3 extends over 16 amino acids. The CDR3 reads CAYTPGTGALNSPLHF. CDR3 coding DNA: TGTGCCTATACCCCCGGGACAGGGGCCCTCAATTCACCCCTCCACTTT. Full variable domain (outside the CDR3, taken from reference TRBV5-4 and TRBJ1-6): ETGVTQSPTHLIKTRGQQVTLRCSSQSGHNTVSWYQQALGQGPQFIFQYYREEENGRGNFPPRFSGLQFPNYSSELNVNALELDDSALYLCAYTPGTGALNSPLHFGNGTRLTVT.

V is TRBV7-9 and J is TRBJ1-2, with D perhaps TRBD1 (6 bases). From germline, CDR1 is SEHNR and CDR2 FQNEAQ (reference sequence). The V and J ends lost 4 bases and 2 bases respectively, with 17 bases between them. CDR3 length equals 16 residues. The CDR3 DNA is TGTGCCAGCAGCTCAACCACACGGGGACAAAACTATGGCTACACCTTC. It translates to CASSSTTRGQNYGYTF. Full variable domain (outside the CDR3, taken from reference TRBV7-9 and TRBJ1-2): DTGVSQNPRHKITKRGQNVTFRCDPISEHNRLYWYRQTLGQGPEFLTYFQNEAQLEKSRLLSDRFSAERPKGSFSTLEIQRTEQGDSAMYLCASSSTTRGQNYGYTFGSGTRLTVV.

This chain uses TRBV9 with TRBJ2-1; TRBD2 aligns across 8 bases. Germline V gene data show CDR1 as SGDLS and CDR2 as YYNGEE. V gave up 3 bases and J gave up 3 bases; unmatched junction bases: 5. The CDR3 runs to 15 residues. This CDR3 reads CASSAGGGLYNEQFF. In DNA form, the CDR3 reads TGTGCCAGCAGCGCGGGCGGGGGGCTCTACAATGAGCAGTTCTTC.

The chain joins TRBV9 to TRBJ1-3; TRBD1 agrees at 11 bases. In germline, CDR1 is SGDLS, CDR2 YYNGEE. The J segment lost 6 bases and the V segment lost 4 bases, leaving 9 bases of the junction unmatched. The CDR3 length is 16 residues. The CDR3 DNA reads TGTGCCAGCAGCCCGATGGACAGGGGGCGCATAAACACCATATATTTT. Protein: CASSPMDRGRINTIYF. The whole variable domain, remainder taken from reference TRBV9 and TRBJ1-3, is DSGVTQTPKHLITATGQRVTLRCSPRSGDLSVYWYQQSLDQGLQFLIQYYNGEERAKGNILERFSAQQFPDLHSELNLSSLELGDSALYFCASSPMDRGRINTIYFGEGSWLTVV.

This clone was counted a few times. The DNA for the CDR3 is TGCAGCGCCGGGGGAGGGAATGACGGGACCCAGTACTTC. Residues: CSAGGGNDGTQYF. This chain joins TRBV29-1 and TRBJ2-5, with TRBD2 matching 7 bases. The trim removed 7 bases at V and 7 bases at J, leaving 12 bases unmatched. CDR1 is SQVTM and CDR2 is ANQGSEA in the germline V gene. CDR3 length equals 13 residues.